The T cell receptor (beta chain) described here comes from a study of T cell responses to AZD1222 COVID-19 vaccine. Germline values: CDR1 SGHDN, CDR2 FVKESK. CDR3 length: 12 amino acids. The ends were cut back, 1 base at V and 7 bases at J, with 4 bases in the middle. The table came from immunoSEQ multiplex PCR; TCRdb's copy has only in-frame clones and leaves some out. The sample lists around 110,000 clones, approximately 90% occurring once. The rearrangement uses TRBV14 and TRBJ1-4; D unclear. This receptor was taken from an adult who received the AZD1222 COVID-19 vaccine. The sample consisted of peripheral blood, taken 28 days after the second AZD1222 dose. DNA for the CDR3: TGTGCCAGCAGCCAAGTAGGTGAAAAACTGTTTTTT. Encoded protein: CASSQVGEKLFF.